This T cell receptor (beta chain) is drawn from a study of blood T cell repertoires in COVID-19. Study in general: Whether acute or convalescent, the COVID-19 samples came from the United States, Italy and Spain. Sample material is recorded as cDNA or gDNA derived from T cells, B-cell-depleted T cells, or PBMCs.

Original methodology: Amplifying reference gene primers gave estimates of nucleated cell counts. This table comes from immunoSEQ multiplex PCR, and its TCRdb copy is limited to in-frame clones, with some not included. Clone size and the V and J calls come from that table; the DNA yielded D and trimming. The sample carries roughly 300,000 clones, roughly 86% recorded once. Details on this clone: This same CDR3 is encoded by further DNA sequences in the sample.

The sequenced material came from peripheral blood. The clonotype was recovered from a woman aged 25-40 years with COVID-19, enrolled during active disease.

The CDR3 loop reads CASSLLGGYNEQFF. CDR3 in DNA: TGTGCCAGCAGTCTCCTCGGGGGGTACAATGAGCAGTTCTTC. The chain combines TRBV27 with TRBJ2-1; 7 nucleotides match TRBD2. The V and J ends lost 5 bases and 4 bases, in that order; junction bases with no gene match: 5. This CDR3 has 14 amino acids. From germline, CDR1 is MNHEY and CDR2 SMNVEV (reference sequence).